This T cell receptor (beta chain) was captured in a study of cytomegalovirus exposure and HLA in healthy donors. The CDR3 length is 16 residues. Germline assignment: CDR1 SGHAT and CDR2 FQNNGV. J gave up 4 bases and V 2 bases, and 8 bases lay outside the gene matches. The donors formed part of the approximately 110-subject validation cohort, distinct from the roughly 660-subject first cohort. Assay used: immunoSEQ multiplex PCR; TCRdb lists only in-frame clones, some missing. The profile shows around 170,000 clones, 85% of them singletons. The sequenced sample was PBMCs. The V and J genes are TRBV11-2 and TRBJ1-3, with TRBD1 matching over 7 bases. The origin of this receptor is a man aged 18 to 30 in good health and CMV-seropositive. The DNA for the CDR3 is TGTGCCAGCAGCTTATACGACAGGGTGAGAGGAAACACCATATATTTT. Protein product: CASSLYDRVRGNTIYF.